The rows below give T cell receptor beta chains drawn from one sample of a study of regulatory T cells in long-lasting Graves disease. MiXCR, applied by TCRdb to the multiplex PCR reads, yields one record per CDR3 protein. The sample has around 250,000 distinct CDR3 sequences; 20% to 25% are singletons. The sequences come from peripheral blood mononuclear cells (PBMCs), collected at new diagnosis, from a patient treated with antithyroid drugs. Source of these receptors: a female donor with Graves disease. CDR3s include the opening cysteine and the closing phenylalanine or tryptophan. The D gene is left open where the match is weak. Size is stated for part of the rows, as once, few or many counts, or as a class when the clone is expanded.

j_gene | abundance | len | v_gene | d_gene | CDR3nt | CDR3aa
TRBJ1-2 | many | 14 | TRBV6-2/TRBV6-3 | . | TGTGCCAGCCAACCACTGGGACGTAACTATGGCTACACCTTC | CASQPLGRNYGYTF
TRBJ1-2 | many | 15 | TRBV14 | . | TGTGCCAGCAGCCAAGGGTTTGTTTTTAGGGCCGGCTACACCTTC | CASSQGFVFRAGYTF
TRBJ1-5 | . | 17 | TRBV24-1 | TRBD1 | TGTGCCACCAGTGCCAGGACAGGGATACGCCAAAATCAGCCCCAGCATTTT | CATSARTGIRQNQPQHF
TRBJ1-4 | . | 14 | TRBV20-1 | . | TGCAGTGCTAAGGTACAAGGAGTGAAGGAAAAACTGTTTTTT | CSAKVQGVKEKLFF
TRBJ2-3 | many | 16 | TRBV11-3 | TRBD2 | TGTGCCAGCAGCTTTAGGCGTAGCGGGAGGACAGATACGCAGTATTTT | CASSFRRSGRTDTQYF
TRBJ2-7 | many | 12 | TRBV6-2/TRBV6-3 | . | TGTGCCAGCAGTCGACAGACCTACGAGCAGTACTTC | CASSRQTYEQYF
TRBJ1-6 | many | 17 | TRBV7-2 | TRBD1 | TGTGCCAGCAGCTTAGCTCCGACAGGGTCCTATAATTCACCCCTCCACTTT | CASSLAPTGSYNSPLHF
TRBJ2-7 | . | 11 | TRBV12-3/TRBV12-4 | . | TGTGCCAGCAGTGGTACCTACGTGCAGTACTTC | CASSGTYVQYF
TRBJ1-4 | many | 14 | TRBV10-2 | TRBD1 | TGCGCCAGCAGTCCAGGGGGGACTAATGAAAAACTGTTTTTT | CASSPGGTNEKLFF
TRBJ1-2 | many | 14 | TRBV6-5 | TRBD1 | TGTGCCAGCAGTTACCTAGATACAGGGGAAGGCTACACCTTC | CASSYLDTGEGYTF
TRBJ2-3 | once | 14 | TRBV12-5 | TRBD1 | TGTGCTAGTGGTACGGGACAGATCACAGGTACGCAGTATTTT | CASGTGQITGTQYF
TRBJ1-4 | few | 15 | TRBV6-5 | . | TGTGCCAGCAGTTACTCGATGGGGGTGCGGGAAAAACTGTTTTTT | CASSYSMGVREKLFF
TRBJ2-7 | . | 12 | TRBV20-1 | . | TGCAGTGTATTGGGGGCCCTCGTCGAGCAGTACTTC | CSVLGALVEQYF
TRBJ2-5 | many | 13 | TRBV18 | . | TGTGCCAGCTCTACTCATAGGGCAGAGACCCAGTACTTC | CASSTHRAETQYF
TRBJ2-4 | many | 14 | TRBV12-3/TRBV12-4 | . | TGTGCCAGCAGCCCAGAGATAGCCAAAAACATTCAGTACTTC | CASSPEIAKNIQYF
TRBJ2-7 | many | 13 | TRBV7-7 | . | TGTGCCAGCAGCTTAGCATCGAGGGACGAGCAGTACTTC | CASSLASRDEQYF
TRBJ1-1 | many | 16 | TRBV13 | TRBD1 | TGTGCCAGCAGCCCGGGGGCGACAGGGCGGAACACTGAAGCTTTCTTT | CASSPGATGRNTEAFF
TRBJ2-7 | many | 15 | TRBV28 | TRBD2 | TGTGCCAGCAGTTTATGGGGCGGGAGCGGAGTTTTGGAGTACTTC | CASSLWGGSGVLEYF
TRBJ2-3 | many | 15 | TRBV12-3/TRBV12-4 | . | TGTGCCAGCACCCAGGGGGCGGGAGGCACAGATACGCAGTATTTT | CASTQGAGGTDTQYF
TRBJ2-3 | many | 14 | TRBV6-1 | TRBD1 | TGTGCCAGCAGTCCCGGACAGGGCAACCGGGAGCAGTATTTT | CASSPGQGNREQYF
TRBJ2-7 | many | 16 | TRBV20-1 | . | TGCAGTGCCCGCCAGGTAGGGGGAGGGAGCTCCTACGAGCAGTACTTC | CSARQVGGGSSYEQYF
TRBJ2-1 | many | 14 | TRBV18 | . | TGTGCCAGCTCACCTCAACCCGGGGACAATGAGCAGTTCTTC | CASSPQPGDNEQFF
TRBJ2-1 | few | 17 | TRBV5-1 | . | TGCGCCAGCAGCTTTAGGAGACCGGAGGGCCGGGGGAATGAGCAGTTCTTC | CASSFRRPEGRGNEQFF
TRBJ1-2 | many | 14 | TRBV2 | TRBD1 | TGTGCCAGCAGTTCAGGGGGCATAAACTATGGCTACACCTTC | CASSSGGINYGYTF
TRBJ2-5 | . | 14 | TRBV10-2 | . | TGCGCCACCTCAGGAGGGGTGGGACTGGAGACCCAGTACTTC | CATSGGVGLETQYF
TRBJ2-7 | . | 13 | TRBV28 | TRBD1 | TGTGCCAGCCAGGGACAGGGGGAAATTGAGCAGTACTTC | CASQGQGEIEQYF
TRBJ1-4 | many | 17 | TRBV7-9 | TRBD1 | TGTGCCAGCAGCTTACTTAAGACAGGGAAGTTTAATGAAAAACTGTTTTTT | CASSLLKTGKFNEKLFF
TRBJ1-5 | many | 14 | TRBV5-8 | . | TGTGCCAGCAGCAATACGCTTGGAAATCAGCCCCAGCATTTT | CASSNTLGNQPQHF
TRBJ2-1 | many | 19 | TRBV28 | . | TGTGCCAGCAGCCGACATTTGCAGACACGGCAACTTGGGGACAATGAGCAGTTCTTC | CASSRHLQTRQLGDNEQFF
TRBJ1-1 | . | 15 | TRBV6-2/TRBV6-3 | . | TGTGCCAGCAGTTACTCGAGGGATCAGGACACTGAAGCTTTCTTT | CASSYSRDQDTEAFF
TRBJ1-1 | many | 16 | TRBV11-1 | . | TGTGCCAGCAGCTTAATCGTGGCAGGGACTAACACTGAAGCTTTCTTT | CASSLIVAGTNTEAFF
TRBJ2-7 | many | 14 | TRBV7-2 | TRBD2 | TGTGCCAGCAGCTTTTCGGGGGGGCAATACGAGCAGTACTTC | CASSFSGGQYEQYF
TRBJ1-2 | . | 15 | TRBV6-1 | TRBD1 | TGTGCCAGCAGCGCAAGGACAGGGCCCGCTCTCGGCTACACCTTC | CASSARTGPALGYTF
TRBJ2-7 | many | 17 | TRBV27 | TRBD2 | TGTGCCAGCAGTTTAGTGTTGACTAGCGGGAGTCCCAACGAGCAGTACTTC | CASSLVLTSGSPNEQYF
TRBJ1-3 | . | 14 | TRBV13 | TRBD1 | TGTGCCAGCAGCAACCGGGACAGATCTAACACCATATATTTT | CASSNRDRSNTIYF
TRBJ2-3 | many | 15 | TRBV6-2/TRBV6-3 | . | TGTGCCAGCAGTTACTTTGGACCTCGCACAGATACGCAGTATTTT | CASSYFGPRTDTQYF
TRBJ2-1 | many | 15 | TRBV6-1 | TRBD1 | TGTGCCAGCAGTGAAGGCGGACAGGGGGCGGATGAGCAGTTCTTC | CASSEGGQGADEQFF
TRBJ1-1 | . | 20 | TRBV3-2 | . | TGTGCCAGCAGCCAGCCACGCGCCGACGGAGAGGGACAGATGAACACTGAAGCTTTCTTT | CASSQPRADGEGQMNTEAFF
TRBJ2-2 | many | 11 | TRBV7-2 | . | TGTGCCACTCCCCTTTCCGGGGAGCTGTTTTTT | CATPLSGELFF